This entry concerns a single T cell receptor beta chain. The Seattle patients joined while their infection was active and were tracked longitudinally afterward. The data derive from a study of blood T cell repertoires in COVID-19. Background on the study: PBMCs, B-cell-depleted T cells, or T cells provided the cDNA or gDNA that made up the material.

Profiled with immunoSEQ multiplex PCR; TCRdb holds only in-frame clones, not every one. The table includes over 200,000 clones, about 90% detected once. The sequencing input was peripheral blood. The clonotype comes from a man aged 25 to 40 with COVID-19, enrolled during active disease.

This CDR3 reads CASSVSGRSSGANVLTF. DNA for the CDR3: TGTGCCAGCAGCGTAAGCGGGCGGAGCTCTGGGGCCAACGTCCTGACTTTC. The V and J genes are TRBV9 and TRBJ2-6, with a possible D match to TRBD2 (6 bases). This CDR3 comprises 17 residues. The germline CDR1 and CDR2 sequences are SGDLS and YYNGEE. V lost 1 base and J lost 0, with 11 bases in between.